Each of the 22 T cell receptor beta chains below was sequenced from the same sample in a study of tumor-infiltrating lymphocytes in primary liver carcinoma (dated by TCRdb to about 2017). Without any cell sorting, total RNA and DNA were extracted together from approximately 20-30 mg of bulk tissue using the AllPrep DNA/RNA mini kit. Sequencing was carried out with an Illumina HiSeq 2500. A constant-region primer and ProtoScript II reverse transcriptase were used to reverse-transcribe TCRbeta-specific cDNA from approximately 500 ng total RNA. Three nested multiplex PCR rounds, following a slightly modified ARM-PCR procedure, were used to build the TCRbeta libraries. The first two PCR rounds used multiplex TRBV1-TRBV30 forward primers with a Cbeta reverse primer, each for approximately 11 cycles. The raw public data were reprocessed by TCRdb itself: fastp quality trimming at Q25, MiXCR clonotype calling, in-frame beta chains only. All rows with the same CDR3 protein become a single entry with the most common DNA and genes. Counted in this sample were tens of thousands of distinct CDR3 sequences; 71% of them appeared once. Roughly an eighth of the sample lies in the top ten.

The sample taken for sequencing was liver tumor tissue from sampling region 4. The cell subset or site label of this sample denotes: tumor region T4, right-lateral pole. The receptors here all came from a woman aged 60-75 years with primary liver carcinoma and hepatitis B virus infection.

Note on this clonotype: Its ends do not fully match the called genes, so a read error is possible. The chain uses TRBV12-3 or TRBV12-4 and TRBJ2-7; possible D gene TRBD1, 6 bases. The CDR3 loop spans 13 amino acids. This chain's CDR3 is CASSFYGDIEQYF. Written as DNA, the CDR3 is TGTGCCAGTAGTTTTTATGGGGACATCGAGCAGTACTTC.

The rearrangement joins TRBV12-3 or TRBV12-4 to TRBJ2-1; D possibly corresponds to TRBD2 (6 bases). The CDR3 has 16 amino acids. V dropped 5 bases and J dropped 5 bases, with 19 bases sitting between them. CDR3 amino acids: CASSQSGTGGNNEQFF. The CDR3 DNA follows: TGTGCCAGCAGTCAATCGGGGACTGGCGGTAACAATGAGCAGTTCTTC.

The gene calls are TRBV6-5 and TRBJ2-5, with unresolved D. Germline V lookup: CDR1 MNHEY, CDR2 SVGAGI. The CDR3 sequence is 16 residues long. V gave up 1 base and J gave up 5 bases, with 17 bases separating them. CDR3: CASSYYSSQPQETQYF. DNA of the CDR3: TGTGCCAGCAGTTACTACTCGTCGCAGCCCCAGGAGACCCAGTACTTC.

As regards this clonotype: An end of the junction does not agree with germline; a read error may underlie this. The rearrangement links TRBV29-1 to TRBJ2-3, with D perhaps matching TRBD1 (5 bases). The CDR3 runs to 12 residues. The germline V gene has CDR1 SQVTM and CDR2 ANQGSEA. CDR3 sequence reads: CSVDQQVFTQYF. CDR3 in DNA: TGCAGCGTTGATCAACAGGTCTTTACGCAATATTTT.

This clonotype was observed many times. V is TRBV2 and J is TRBJ1-2; maybe TRBD1 (6 bases). Germline-derived CDR1 and CDR2 are SNHLY and FYNNEI. V lost 5 bases, J lost 6 bases, and 10 bases lay in between. The CDR3 runs to 12 residues. The CDR3 nucleotides are TGTGCCAGCAGTCTTACAGGGAATGGCTACACCTTC. Its protein is CASSLTGNGYTF. Variable domain in full (rest from reference TRBV2 and TRBJ1-2): EPEVTQTPSHQVTQMGQEVILRCVPISNHLYFYWYRQILGQKVEFLVSFYNNEISEKSEIFDDQFSVERPDGSNFTLKIRSTKLEDSAMYFCASSLTGNGYTFGSGTRLTVV.

This clonotype was counted a few times. The chain links TRBV29-1 to TRBJ2-7, with TRBD1 matching 7 bases. The germline CDR1 and CDR2 sequences are SQVTM and ANQGSEA. The CDR3 is 12 residues long. The DNA of the CDR3 is TGCAACGCCATGACAGGGACCTACGAGCAGTACTTC. This gives the protein CNAMTGTYEQYF.

A word on this clonotype: Its ends do not fully match the called genes, so a read error is possible. V and J are TRBV28 and TRBJ2-3, with 10 bases aligning to TRBD2. This CDR3 contains 17 residues. Germline V lookup: CDR1 MDHEN, CDR2 SYDVKM. For the CDR3, the DNA is TGTGTCAGCAGTCCACCGACTAGCGGGCATAGCACTGATACGCAGTATTTT. Its protein is CVSSPPTSGHSTDTQYF. The variable domain in full, completed from reference TRBV28 and TRBJ2-3, reads DVKVTQSSRYLVKRTGEKVFLECVQDMDHENMFWYRQDPGLGLRLIYFSYDVKMKEKGDIPEGYSVSREKKERFSLILESASTNQTSMYLCVSSPPTSGHSTDTQYFGPGTRLTVL.

Comments on this clonotype: An end of the junction does not agree with germline; a read error may underlie this. This chain joins TRBV6-1 and TRBJ1-1, with 8 bases lining up with TRBD1. Germline CDR1 reads MNHNS; CDR2 reads SASEGT. This CDR3 has 12 residues. The CDR3 nucleotides read TGTGTCAGCGGGGTACTACAGGGGGGAGCTTTCTTT. Translated: CVSGVLQGGAFF.

This clonotype was detected ten times or more. The conserved closing phenylalanine or tryptophan is absent in this CDR3, likely reflecting a read error. V is TRBV6-5 and J is TRBJ2-6; D may correspond to TRBD1 or TRBD2 (7 bases each). With 10 bases removed from V and 4 bases from J, the gap between germline ends came to 20 bases. CDR1 is MNHEY and CDR2 is SVGAGI in the germline V gene. The CDR3 is 16 residues long. The CDR3 DNA is TGTGCCACCGCAGGGGGGGAAATTAGCGGGGCCAACGTCCTGACTTCC. Translating it yields CATAGGEISGANVLTS.

On this clonotype: Given the absence of the conserved phenylalanine or tryptophan at the CDR3 end, a read error is likely. The rearrangement links TRBV4-1 to TRBJ2-4; TRBD2 matches 16 bases. Per the germline V gene, CDR1 is MGHRA and CDR2 is YSYEKL. V gave up 1 base and J gave up 1 base; unmatched junction bases: 7. This CDR3 has 20 residues. The CDR3 nucleotides read TGCGCCAGCAGCCAAGGTGGGACTAGCGGGAGGGCTGGGGCCAAAAACATTCAGTACTCC. It translates to CASSQGGTSGRAGAKNIQYS.

Of note for this clonotype: A clone one base away is much larger, so this may be a read error. The chain carries TRBV28 and TRBJ1-5, with D perhaps TRBD1 (5 bases). The germline CDR1 and CDR2 sequences are MDHEN and SYDVKM. The CDR3 contains 13 residues. V lost 9 bases and J 3 bases, leaving 12 bases between the germline ends. CDR3 in amino acids: CASGGFNNQPQHF. The CDR3 nucleotides read TGTGCCAGTGGGGGGTTTAACAATCAGCCCCAGCATTTT.

This clonotype was seen at least ten times. This sequence joins TRBV6-5 and TRBJ1-6; possibly TRBD1 for D (6 bases). V lost 7 bases and J 5 bases, leaving 12 bases between the germline ends. In germline, CDR1 is MNHEY, CDR2 SVGAGI. The CDR3 has 14 residues. CDR3 bases: TGTGCCAGCAAGACGACAGGAAATAATTCACCCCTCCACTTT. As protein: CASKTTGNNSPLHF.

There are a few counts of this clonotype. The chain is built from TRBV7-3 and TRBJ1-2; TRBD1 is a possible D gene (6 bases). The CDR3 is 13 residues long. The germline V and J ends were trimmed by 5 bases and 8 bases, with 15 bases remaining between them. Germline V gives CDR1 SGHTA, CDR2 FQGTGA. The DNA of the CDR3 is TGTGCCAGCAGCCCCGGACAGATGCGCGGCTACACCTTC. Translation gives CASSPGQMRGYTF. Complete variable domain (other parts from reference TRBV7-3 and TRBJ1-2): GAGVSQTPSNKVTEKGKYVELRCDPISGHTALYWYRQSLGQGPEFLIYFQGTGAADDSGLPNDRFFAVRPEGSVSTLKIQRTERGDSAVYLCASSPGQMRGYTFGSGTRLTVV.

To note about this clonotype: A much bigger clone sits one base away, suggesting this may be a read error. The chain uses TRBV5-8 and TRBJ2-7; D unresolved. The CDR3 runs 15 residues. The V end was cut by 1 base, the J end by 0 bases, with 11 bases between. Germline lookup yields CDR1 SGHTS and CDR2 YDEGEE. Here the CDR3 DNA reads TGTGCCAGCAGCTTGCCCCCAGGAGCCTCCTACGAGCAGTACTTC. Its protein is CASSLPPGASYEQYF.

The J gene is TRBJ1-1, the V gene TRBV7-9; 7 positions match TRBD1. CDR3 length equals 15 residues. V shed 6 bases and J 1 base; nucleotides not matched to a gene: 8. CDR1 SEHNR and CDR2 FQNEAQ come from the germline V gene (reference sequence). The CDR3 protein is CASSPGGIANTEAFF. The CDR3 DNA is TGTGCCAGCAGTCCAGGGGGGATAGCGAACACTGAAGCTTTCTTT.

With respect to this clonotype: A much larger clone is a single base away; this may be a read error. The CDR3 protein is CAWSTASYIEQFF. The CDR3 nucleotides are TGTGCCTGGAGTACAGCGTCCTACATTGAGCAGTTCTTC. V usage is TRBV30 and J usage is TRBJ2-1; D remains unclear. Per the germline V gene, CDR1 is GTSNPN and CDR2 is SVGIG (reference sequence). The CDR3 runs 13 residues.

With respect to this clonotype: At one of its ends the junction is not consistent with the germline gene, which may arise from a read error. The V gene is TRBV29-1, the J gene TRBJ2-5; D perhaps matches TRBD1 (6 bases). Looked up from germline, CDR1 is SQVTM and CDR2 is ANQGSEA. CDR3 length equals 14 residues. The CDR3 sequence is CSSTRLGRGETQYF. CDR3 bases: TGTAGCTCCACGAGGCTCGGCAGGGGTGAGACCCAGTACTTC.

In regard to this clonotype: This CDR3 fails to terminate in the conserved phenylalanine or tryptophan, so it likely reflects a read error. The chain recombines TRBV12-3 or TRBV12-4 with TRBJ1-1; D perhaps matches TRBD1 (6 bases). V lost 10 bases to trimming and J lost 4 bases, with 25 bases between them. This CDR3 region has 16 residues. CDR3 sequence (DNA): TGTGCCAACAAGGGGGGGCGCGGTAGGCAAGTCACTGAAGCTTTCTAT. It yields the protein CANKGGRGRQVTEAFY.

On this clonotype: The CDR3 does not end in the conserved phenylalanine or tryptophan, so this is likely a read error. The chain joins TRBV30 to TRBJ2-3; D is possibly TRBD2 (6 bases). This CDR3 contains 15 residues. Germline V CDR1 and CDR2: GTSNPN, SVGIG (reference sequence). The CDR3 protein is CAWSVEEGGPDTQYL. Here the CDR3 DNA reads TGTGCCTGGAGTGTTGAAGAGGGAGGCCCAGATACCCAGTATCTT.

The chain has TRBV11-3 and TRBJ2-3; D might be TRBD1 (6 bases). This CDR3 region has 16 residues. V lost 10 bases, J lost 0 bases, and 20 bases lay in between. Germline V gene data show CDR1 as SGHNT and CDR2 as YENEEA. DNA for the CDR3: TGTGCCAACAGTCCCCGACAGGTGTCAAGCACAGATACGCAGTATTTT. The encoded protein is CANSPRQVSSTDTQYF.

A word on this clonotype: An end of the junction differs from the germline gene, which may be a read error. This chain joins TRBV4-1 and TRBJ1-5, with no clear D. Looked up from germline, CDR1 is MGHRA and CDR2 is YSYEKL. CDR3 length equals 14 residues. CDR3 protein: CAGSPIETGRPQHF. The CDR3 coding sequence is TGCGCCGGCAGCCCAATCGAAACGGGTCGGCCCCAGCATTTT.

This clonotype has a count of ten or more. This chain uses TRBV6-1 with TRBJ2-2; D is unclear. Trimming took 6 bases from V and 1 from J, leaving 9 bases between them. Germline V lookup: CDR1 MNHNS, CDR2 SASEGT. The CDR3 is made up of 14 amino acids. The CDR3 DNA is TGTGCCAGCAGGAAGGAGCTGAACACCGGGGAGCTGTTTTTT. Translating gives CASRKELNTGELFF.